Shown below are 14 T cell receptor beta chains from a single sample sequenced in a study of CD8 T cells in ankylosing spondylitis. TCRdb reanalysed the 5' RACE reads using MiXCR and keeps one entry per CDR3 protein. The sample has about 160,000 distinct CDR3 sequences; about 17% are singletons. Sequenced input: blood, either unsorted or a sorted T cell fraction (not recorded which). These receptors originate from a male donor with ankylosing spondylitis or in good health (not recorded which).

This clonotype was detected a few times. This rearrangement joins TRBV21-1 to TRBJ2-7; TRBD2 was called by the table and not checked on the DNA. TRBV21-1 is a pseudogene locus. The CDR3 has 16 residues. CDR3 DNA: TGTGCCAGCAGCAAAGGAGGTCTAGCGGTCTCCTACGAGCAGTACTTC. It codes for CASSKGGLAVSYEQYF.

This clonotype was recorded many times. The chain couples TRBV28 to TRBJ2-1, with D uncertain. Germline V gives CDR1 MDHEN, CDR2 SYDVKM. CDR3 size: 15 residues. V lost 3 bases to trimming and J lost 0 bases, with 9 bases between them. In nucleotides, the CDR3 is TGTGCCAGCAGTTTCGCGGTAAGCTCCTACAATGAGCAGTTCTTC. Its protein is CASSFAVSSYNEQFF.

The chain combines TRBV30 with TRBJ2-1; D is ambiguous. The CDR3 runs 12 residues. CDR1 and CDR2 (germline): GTSNPN, SVGIG (reference sequence). V was shortened by 5 bases and J by 6 bases, with 11 bases between the two germline ends. The CDR3 DNA reads TGTGCCTGGCTAGGAGTGGGCAATGAGCAGTTCTTC. Translated: CAWLGVGNEQFF.

This clonotype occurred many times. The genes are TRBV21-1 and TRBJ2-7. TRBV21-1 has pseudogene status. CDR3 length equals 14 residues. The CDR3 sequence is CASSPWVASYEQYF. CDR3 in DNA: TGTGCCAGCAGCCCGTGGGTAGCCTCCTACGAGCAGTACTTC.

There are many counts of this clonotype. CDR3 loop: CASSLGSGYNSPLHF. Here the CDR3 DNA reads TGCGCCAGCAGCTTGGGTTCAGGGTATAATTCACCCCTCCACTTT. The chain has TRBV5-1 and TRBJ1-6, with D possibly being TRBD1 (5 bases). This CDR3 is 15 amino acids long. Trimming cost V 0 bases and J 4 bases, with 8 bases left between them. The V gene's germline CDR1 is SGHRS and CDR2 YFSETQ.

V is TRBV19 and J is TRBJ2-5, with 10 positions matching TRBD2. V dropped 5 bases and J dropped 1; count of bases not matched to a gene: 7. CDR3 length equals 16 residues. Per germline, CDR1 LNHDA and CDR2 SQIVND (reference sequence). CDR3 in DNA: TGTGCCAGTAGTTCCCATCGGACTAGCGGCCAAGAGACCCAGTACTTC. This encodes CASSSHRTSGQETQYF.

DNA for the CDR3: TGCGCCAGCGGTGAATCGCACCTCTCCTACGAGCAGTACTTC. Amino acids: CASGESHLSYEQYF. The V and J genes are TRBV23-1 and TRBJ2-7, with D unclear. TRBV23-1 is an ORF, with its function uncertain. The V gene lost 8 bases and the J gene lost 0 bases, with 14 bases spanning the gap. The CDR3 has 14 amino acids.

This clonotype occurred many times. The chain employs TRBV12-3 or TRBV12-4 and TRBJ2-2, with 9 bases aligning to TRBD1. V shed 6 bases, J shed 5 bases, and the junction held 4 bases outside the gene matches. This CDR3 has 14 amino acids. CDR3: CASRGTGNTGELFF. Written as DNA, the CDR3 is TGTGCCAGCAGGGGGACAGGGAATACCGGGGAGCTGTTTTTT.

This clonotype has at least ten counts. V usage is TRBV5-4 and J usage is TRBJ1-1; D is undetermined. Germline CDR1 reads SGHNT; CDR2 reads YYREEE (reference sequence). The CDR3 is 12 amino acids. Trimming left V 3 bases short and J 5 bases short, with 8 bases between. The CDR3 here is CASSSRWTEAFF. DNA for the CDR3: TGTGCCAGCAGCTCCCGGTGGACTGAAGCTTTCTTT.

This clonotype was detected a few times. The rearrangement joins TRBV7-9 to TRBJ2-1; TRBD2 agrees at 13 bases. The J segment lost 9 bases and the V segment lost 8 bases, leaving 4 bases of the junction unmatched. Germline values: CDR1 SEHNR, CDR2 FQNEAQ (reference sequence). The length of the CDR3 is 13 residues. CDR3 sequence reads: CASVTSGRGEQFF. The CDR3 region has the DNA TGTGCCAGCGTCACTAGCGGGAGGGGTGAGCAGTTCTTC. The complete variable domain, with remaining parts taken from reference TRBV7-9 and TRBJ2-1, reads DTGVSQNPRHKITKRGQNVTFRCDPISEHNRLYWYRQTLGQGPEFLTYFQNEAQLEKSRLLSDRFSAERPKGSFSTLEIQRTEQGDSAMYLCASVTSGRGEQFFGPGTRLTVL.

This clonotype came up many times. In DNA form, the CDR3 reads TGTGCCACCAGTGGCCGCACAGATACGCAGTATTTT. Protein: CATSGRTDTQYF. V gene TRBV24-1 combines with J gene TRBJ2-3, with D unclear. Looked up from germline, CDR1 is KGHDR and CDR2 is SFDVKD. The CDR3 totals 12 residues. Trimming took 5 bases from V and 1 from J, leaving 3 bases between them.

CDR3 amino acids: CASSFGTGGYYEQYF. CDR3 DNA: TGTGCCAGCAGCTTTGGGACAGGGGGTTACTACGAGCAGTACTTC. The V call is TRBV7-8, the J call TRBJ2-7; 11 positions match TRBD1. Per the germline V gene, CDR1 is SGHVS and CDR2 is FQNEAQ. This CDR3 comprises 15 residues. J lost 3 bases, V lost 3 bases, and 4 bases had no gene match.

About this clonotype itself: The junction does not match germline at one end; this may be a read error. The J gene is TRBJ2-7, the V gene TRBV20-1; TRBD1 matches at 7 bases. Germline lookup yields CDR1 DFQATT and CDR2 SNEGSKA (reference sequence). The CDR3 consists of 17 residues. The CDR3 DNA reads as TGCTGTGCTAGAATTATCGCCGGGACAGTAAACTCCTACGAGCAGTACTTC. It codes for CCARIIAGTVNSYEQYF.

This chain connects TRBV6-1 to TRBJ1-1; 8 nucleotides agree with TRBD1. The CDR3 covers 16 residues. Trimming cost V 7 bases and J 0 bases; bases outside gene matches: 10. Germline loops: CDR1 MNHNS, CDR2 SASEGT. CDR3 in DNA: TGTGCCAGCACCGCGGACAGGGTCGGTCTGAACACTGAAGCTTTCTTT. Its translation is CASTADRVGLNTEAFF.